This T cell receptor beta chain comes out of a study of siplizumab effects on memory and regulatory T cells. Remarks on this clone: Its antigen remains unknown.

The CDR3 is 15 amino acids. The germline V and J ends were trimmed by 3 bases and 4 bases, with 14 bases remaining between them. The germline V gene encodes CDR1 SGHTS and CDR2 YDEGEE. It was at 37°C and for roughly 6 days that the mixed lymphocyte reaction cells were cocultured. The table came from immunoSEQ multiplex PCR; TCRdb's copy has only in-frame clones and leaves some out. Among some 15,000 clones listed, 35% to 45% were seen once. The material sequenced was CFSE-low (dividing) CD4+ T cells sorted from an allogeneic mixed lymphocyte reaction. The chain uses TRBV5-8 and TRBJ1-5; maybe TRBD1 (6 bases). The receptor was isolated from a human donor in good health; the cells came from an allogeneic mixed lymphocyte reaction. Some clones in this sample may be carry-over from other donors' samples. The CDR3 DNA reads as TGTGCCAGCAGCTGGGGAGGGGGTCTTAATCAGCCCCAGCATTTT. Encoded protein: CASSWGGGLNQPQHF.